This T cell receptor (beta chain) was captured by sequencing in a study of cytomegalovirus exposure and HLA in healthy donors. Whole-study findings and limits: A later analysis found first-cohort TCR clusters tended to co-occur in the approximately 110 validation repertoires.

TCRdb's copy holds only in-frame clones and misses some; the assay was immunoSEQ multiplex PCR. Here the sample spans 150,000 to 200,000 clones, under 95% being singletons. To note about this clone: Its antigen remains unidentified.

Germline-derived CDR1 and CDR2 are SGHRS and YFSETQ. The ends lost 4 bases at V and 6 bases at J; junction bases unmatched: 8. The CDR3 consists of 15 residues. The sequence came from a young woman in good health and CMV-seropositive. The chain has TRBV5-1 and TRBJ2-2; TRBD1 matches at 8 bases. The sample was PBMCs. The CDR3 region is CASSPDRGWAGELFF. The CDR3 bases are TGCGCCAGCAGCCCCGACAGGGGATGGGCCGGGGAGCTGTTTTTT.